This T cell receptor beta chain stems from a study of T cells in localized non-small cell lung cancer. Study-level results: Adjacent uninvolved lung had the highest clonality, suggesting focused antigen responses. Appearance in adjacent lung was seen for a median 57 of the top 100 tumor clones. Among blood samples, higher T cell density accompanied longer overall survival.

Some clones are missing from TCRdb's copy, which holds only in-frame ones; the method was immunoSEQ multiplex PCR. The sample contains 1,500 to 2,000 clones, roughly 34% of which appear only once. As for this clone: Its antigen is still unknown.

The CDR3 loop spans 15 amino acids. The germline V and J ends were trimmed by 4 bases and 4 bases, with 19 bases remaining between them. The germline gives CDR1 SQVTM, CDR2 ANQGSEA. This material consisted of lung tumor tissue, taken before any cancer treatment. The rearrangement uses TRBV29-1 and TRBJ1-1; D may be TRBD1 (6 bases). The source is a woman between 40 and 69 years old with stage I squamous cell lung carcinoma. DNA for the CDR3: TGCAGCGTTGTTAGGGGGGGGCAGGGCACCACTGAAGCTTTCTTT. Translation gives CSVVRGGQGTTEAFF.